One sample yielded the 28 T cell receptor beta chains listed below, sequenced in a study of blood T cell repertoires in COVID-19 (dated by TCRdb to about 2020). The method was the immunoSEQ multiplex PCR assay. Held by TCRdb, this immuneACCESS table contains in-frame sequences only and omits some clones. Under half of the omission traces to an unresolved V gene where checked; the cause of the rest is unknown. Here the sample has under 150,000 clones; about three quarters occur a single time. The ten largest account for 2% to 2.5% of the sample. The source material was peripheral blood. The receptors here all came from a woman between 70 and 85 years old with acute or convalescent COVID-19.

The chain employs TRBV5-1 and TRBJ1-2; 7 nucleotides match TRBD1. The CDR3 totals 17 residues. Unmatched junction bases numbered 14, after V lost 2 bases and J lost 4 bases. The germline V gene encodes CDR1 SGHRS and CDR2 YFSETQ. CDR3 nucleotides: TGCGCCAGCAGCTTTGACGCAGGGGGACATAAGGGCTATGGCTACACCTTC. Protein: CASSFDAGGHKGYGYTF.

The chain joins TRBV28 to TRBJ2-3, with 7 bases fitting TRBD1. The trim removed 8 bases at V and 2 bases at J, leaving 7 bases unmatched. The CDR3 runs to 14 residues. Germline-derived CDR1 and CDR2 are MDHEN and SYDVKM. CDR3 in DNA: TGTGCCAGCGTAGGACAGGCTTACACAGATACGCAGTATTTT. Translating gives CASVGQAYTDTQYF.

The rearrangement joins TRBV28 to TRBJ2-7; 8 nucleotides align to TRBD1. The V and J ends lost 6 bases and 2 bases, in that order; junction bases with no gene match: 9. Germline V gives CDR1 MDHEN, CDR2 SYDVKM. The CDR3 runs to 15 residues. CDR3 protein: CASSSGQGRTYEQYF. The DNA for the CDR3 is TGTGCCAGCAGCTCTGGACAGGGAAGGACCTACGAGCAGTACTTC.

The chain joins TRBV5-1 to TRBJ1-2, with TRBD1 as a possible D gene (6 bases). The V end was cut by 2 bases, the J end by 8 bases, with 13 bases between. Germline loops: CDR1 SGHRS, CDR2 YFSETQ. The CDR3 extends over 13 amino acids. The CDR3 region has the DNA TGCGCCAGCAGCTTCTTCCGACAGGACGGCTACACCTTC. This gives the protein CASSFFRQDGYTF.

This rearrangement joins TRBV6-6 to TRBJ1-5; 7 bases agree with TRBD1. Trimming cost V 6 bases and J 6 bases; bases outside gene matches: 14. This CDR3 contains 16 residues. Germline V gene sequence: CDR1 MNHNY, CDR2 SVGAGI (reference sequence). The CDR3 nucleotides are TGTGCCAGCAGCCGACCTGAGGGGGCCGGGAGTCAGCCCCAGCATTTT. This codes for CASSRPEGAGSQPQHF.

The chain links TRBV6-1 to TRBJ2-7; 14 bases fit TRBD2. Looked up from germline, CDR1 is MNHNS and CDR2 is SASEGT. Trimming removed 4 bases from V and 6 bases from J; junction bases left unmatched: 8. The CDR3 is made up of 16 amino acids. The CDR3 DNA reads TGTGCCAGCAGTGCCCCGACTAGCGGGGGGGAAAGCGAGCAGTACTTC. This encodes CASSAPTSGGESEQYF.

This clone was observed a single time. The gene calls are TRBV20-1 and TRBJ2-2; D is uncertain. V was cut by 3 bases and J by 6 bases, with 5 bases left in between. Germline assignment: CDR1 DFQATT and CDR2 SNEGSKA (reference sequence). This CDR3 comprises 11 residues. DNA for the CDR3: TGCAGTGCTAGCGGGTCCGGGGAGCTGTTTTTT. Its translation is CSASGSGELFF.

The genes are TRBV3-1 (or the pseudogene TRBV3-2) and TRBJ1-1, with 7 bases aligning to TRBD1. The CDR3 sequence is 16 residues long. Germline loops: CDR1 LGHDT, CDR2 YNNKEL (reference sequence). V was clipped by 3 bases and J by 5 bases; unmatched bases: 12. CDR3 nucleotides: TGTGCCAGCAGCCATTCTTTCGTTAGGGGGCGGACTGAAGCTTTCTTT. It yields the protein CASSHSFVRGRTEAFF.

This clone appeared a few times. The sample holds other DNA sequences that translate to the same CDR3. The chain recombines TRBV6-5 with TRBJ2-7; 7 nucleotides match TRBD1. CDR1 and CDR2 (germline): MNHEY, SVGAGI. There are 14 residues in the CDR3. V was pared by 6 bases and J by 0 bases, with 5 bases of the junction left unmatched. The CDR3 region has the DNA TGTGCCAGCAGAATGACAGGGAGCTCCTACGAGCAGTACTTC. It codes for CASRMTGSSYEQYF.

The V gene is TRBV28, the J gene TRBJ2-7; D perhaps matches TRBD1 (6 bases). The V and J ends lost 5 bases and 1 base respectively, with 9 bases between them. Germline V CDR1 and CDR2: MDHEN, SYDVKM. The CDR3 loop spans 13 amino acids. CDR3: CASSLGQSYEQYF. CDR3 nucleotide sequence: TGTGCCAGCAGTCTTGGACAGTCCTACGAGCAGTACTTC. The variable domain in full, with the rest retrieved from reference TRBV28 and TRBJ2-7, is DVKVTQSSRYLVKRTGEKVFLECVQDMDHENMFWYRQDPGLGLRLIYFSYDVKMKEKGDIPEGYSVSREKKERFSLILESASTNQTSMYLCASSLGQSYEQYFGPGTRLTVT.

This chain links TRBV6-5 with TRBJ2-7; D gene uncertain. V was pared by 0 bases and J by 4 bases, with 16 bases between. Germline V gene sequence: CDR1 MNHEY, CDR2 SVGAGI. The CDR3 has 16 residues. In nucleotides, the CDR3 is TGTGCCAGCAGTTACTCGACAAATACCCGTTATTACGAGCAGTACTTC. It is translated as CASSYSTNTRYYEQYF.

This clone turned up a few times. This rearrangement joins TRBV4-2 to TRBJ2-2; 10 nucleotides align to TRBD2. Trimming took 2 bases from V and 2 from J; bases not matched to a gene: 2. Germline CDR1 LGHNA, CDR2 YNFKEQ. CDR3 length: 16 amino acids. The CDR3 coding sequence is TGTGCCAGCAGCCAACTAGCGGGGGAAAACACCGGGGAGCTGTTTTTT. It encodes CASSQLAGENTGELFF.

CDR3 sequence reads: CASSLQGEVTYEQYF. The CDR3 bases are TGCGCCAGCAGCTTACAGGGTGAAGTGACCTACGAGCAGTACTTC. The rearrangement links TRBV5-1 to TRBJ2-7, with TRBD1 as a possible D gene (6 bases). V was pared by 2 bases and J by 2 bases, with 14 bases between. CDR3 length: 15 residues. Germline CDR1 SGHRS, CDR2 YFSETQ.

The V gene is TRBV28, the J gene TRBJ1-2, with 7 positions matching TRBD1. CDR3 size: 15 residues. V was pared by 6 bases and J by 4 bases, with 11 bases of the junction left unmatched. Germline CDR1 MDHEN, CDR2 SYDVKM. The CDR3: CASSPGGQQTYGYTF. DNA for the CDR3: TGTGCCAGCAGCCCCGGGGGACAGCAAACCTATGGCTACACCTTC.

The rearrangement joins TRBV6-1 to TRBJ2-7; 8 nucleotides match TRBD1. Germline loops: CDR1 MNHNS, CDR2 SASEGT. There are 18 residues in the CDR3. After removal of 1 base from V and 7 bases from J, the junction contained 18 bases not matched to a gene. The CDR3 sequence: CASSEEFGGQGPWSEQYF. As DNA, the CDR3 is TGTGCCAGCAGTGAAGAGTTCGGAGGACAGGGCCCATGGAGTGAGCAGTACTTC.

The rearrangement joins TRBV2 to TRBJ2-3, with 8 positions matching TRBD2. Germline loops: CDR1 SNHLY, CDR2 FYNNEI. The CDR3 totals 14 residues. V dropped 5 bases and J dropped 3; count of bases not matched to a gene: 4. Here the CDR3 DNA reads TGTGCCAGCAGTCCCGGGACTAGTACAGATACGCAGTATTTT. Encoded protein: CASSPGTSTDTQYF.

This sequence joins TRBV5-6 and TRBJ2-7, with 11 nucleotides matching TRBD1. Germline V gene sequence: CDR1 SGHDT, CDR2 YYEEEE. The CDR3 is 16 amino acids. The V segment lost 2 bases and the J segment 3 bases; nucleotides outside the gene matches: 7. DNA of the CDR3: TGTGCCAGCAGCTTTGTCGCCGGGACAGGGGGCTACGAGCAGTACTTC. Protein: CASSFVAGTGGYEQYF.

V is TRBV28 and J is TRBJ2-7, with D possibly TRBD2 on 6 matching bases. V lost 5 bases to trimming and J lost 2 bases, with 19 bases between them. Germline CDR1 is MDHEN and CDR2 is SYDVKM. The CDR3 spans 16 residues. In DNA, the CDR3 is TGTGCCAGCAGTCCCTCCGGACAATGGGGGGCCTACGAGCAGTACTTC. Protein: CASSPSGQWGAYEQYF.

On this clone itself: Germline is not matched at one junction end, which may reflect a read error. This rearrangement joins TRBV14 to TRBJ2-1, with D tentatively TRBD1 (6 bases). Germline V lookup: CDR1 SGHDN, CDR2 FVKESK. CDR3 size: 16 residues. CDR3 DNA: TGTACCAGCAGCCAAGATGGCAGGGGTTACTACAATGAGCAGTTCTTC. Translation: CTSSQDGRGYYNEQFF.

The genes are TRBV4-1 and TRBJ1-4; unclear D gene. Germline V CDR1 and CDR2: MGHRA, YSYEKL. CDR3 length equals 17 residues. Trimming left V 0 bases short and J 4 bases short, with 15 bases between. The CDR3 DNA reads TGCGCCAGCAGCCAAGACGGGGATTATTCCCATAATGAAAAACTGTTTTTT. This gives the protein CASSQDGDYSHNEKLFF.

The V and J genes are TRBV5-1 and TRBJ2-2; D possibly corresponds to TRBD1 (6 bases). The germline V gene has CDR1 SGHRS and CDR2 YFSETQ. Trimming left V 4 bases short and J 5 bases short, with 15 bases between. This CDR3 region has 15 residues. CDR3 sequence: CASSRLQGTTGELFF. The CDR3 coding sequence is TGCGCCAGCAGCCGATTACAAGGGACAACCGGGGAGCTGTTTTTT.

The rearrangement uses TRBV11-2 and TRBJ1-1; TRBD1 agrees at 7 bases. The CDR3 sequence is 13 residues long. The J segment lost 11 bases and the V segment lost 2 bases, leaving 8 bases of the junction unmatched. CDR1 and CDR2 (germline): SGHAT, FQNNGV. The CDR3 DNA reads TGTGCCAGCAGCTTAAACTCCGCAGGGGGGGCTTTCTTT. Protein product: CASSLNSAGGAFF.

The rearrangement links TRBV11-2 to TRBJ1-1; D gene uncertain. V was clipped by 0 bases and J by 5 bases, with 7 bases between them. The CDR3 spans 13 residues. Germline CDR1 and CDR2: SGHAT and FQNNGV. The chain's CDR3 is CASSLDRRTEAFF. The CDR3 DNA reads TGTGCCAGCAGCTTAGACAGGCGAACTGAAGCTTTCTTT.

The CDR3 bases are TGTGCCAGCAGCCAAGCCGCCAGGACAGGGGAGGAAAAACTGTTTTTT. Encoded protein: CASSQAARTGEEKLFF. This rearrangement joins TRBV4-2 to TRBJ1-4, with 9 bases lining up with TRBD1. Trimming at V came to 1 base and at J to 8 bases, leaving 8 bases not matched to a gene. From germline, CDR1 is LGHNA and CDR2 YNFKEQ. CDR3 length equals 16 residues.

This clone was found once. The gene calls are TRBV10-3 and TRBJ1-1; TRBD1 is a possible D gene (5 bases). V lost 3 bases to trimming and J lost 2 bases, with 10 bases between them. CDR1 is ENHRY, CDR2 SYGVKD, per germline. The CDR3 contains 14 residues. The CDR3 DNA reads TGTGCCATCAGTGATTTGCAGGGAAACACTGAAGCTTTCTTT. Residues: CAISDLQGNTEAFF.

V and J are TRBV7-8 and TRBJ2-5; 7 nucleotides agree with TRBD2. V shed 1 base, J shed 2 bases, and the junction held 10 bases outside the gene matches. CDR3 length equals 17 residues. Germline values: CDR1 SGHVS, CDR2 FQNEAQ. CDR3 loop: CASSLVGSPSGQETQYF. CDR3 DNA: TGTGCCAGCAGCTTAGTGGGTTCGCCTAGCGGTCAAGAGACCCAGTACTTC.

This clone was counted a few times. This rearrangement joins TRBV7-2 to TRBJ2-7, with 10 bases aligning to TRBD2. CDR1 is SGHTA and CDR2 is FQGNSA in the germline V gene. The J segment lost 9 bases and the V segment lost 5 bases, leaving 10 bases of the junction unmatched. This CDR3 contains 14 residues. In DNA form, the CDR3 reads TGTGCCAGCAGCCCGACTAGCGGGCTTGCTGGGCAGTACTTC. As protein: CASSPTSGLAGQYF.

The chain employs TRBV7-2 and TRBJ1-2; D call uncertain. This CDR3 is built from 15 residues. Germline CDR1 SGHTA, CDR2 FQGNSA. Trimming pared 5 bases from V and 3 bases from J, leaving 16 bases between. CDR3 in amino acids: CASSQVGGLHYGYTF. CDR3 in DNA: TGTGCCAGCAGCCAGGTGGGAGGGTTGCACTATGGCTACACCTTC. The whole variable domain, remainder taken from reference TRBV7-2 and TRBJ1-2, is GAGVSQSPSNKVTEKGKDVELRCDPISGHTALYWYRQSLGQGLEFLIYFQGNSAPDKSGLPSDRFSAERTGGSVSTLTIQRTQQEDSAVYLCASSQVGGLHYGYTFGSGTRLTVV.